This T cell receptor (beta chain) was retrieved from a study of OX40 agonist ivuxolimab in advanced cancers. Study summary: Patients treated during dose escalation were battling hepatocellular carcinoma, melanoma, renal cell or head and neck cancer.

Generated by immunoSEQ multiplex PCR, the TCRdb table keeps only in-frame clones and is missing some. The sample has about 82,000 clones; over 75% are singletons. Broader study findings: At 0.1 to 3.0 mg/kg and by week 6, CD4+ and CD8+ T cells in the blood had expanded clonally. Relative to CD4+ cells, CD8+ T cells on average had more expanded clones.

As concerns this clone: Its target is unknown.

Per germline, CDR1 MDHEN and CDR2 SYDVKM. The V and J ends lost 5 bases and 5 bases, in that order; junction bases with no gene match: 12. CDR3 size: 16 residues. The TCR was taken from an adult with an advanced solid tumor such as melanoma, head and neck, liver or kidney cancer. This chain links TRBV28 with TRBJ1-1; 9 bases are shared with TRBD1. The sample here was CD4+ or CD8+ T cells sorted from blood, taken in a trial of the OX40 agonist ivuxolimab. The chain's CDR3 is CASSPGQGYPSTEAFF. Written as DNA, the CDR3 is TGTGCCAGCAGTCCAGGACAGGGGTATCCCTCTACTGAAGCTTTCTTT.